This T cell receptor beta chain appears in the sequencing data of a study of T cells after yellow fever vaccination. Study-wide results and limits: Just a small share of clonotypes turned up in the CD4 compartment as well as the CD8 compartment.

This clonotype has at least ten counts. Its antigen remains unknown. Template switching with 5'RACE generated the TCR cDNA and added a universal primer site and UMIs. TCRdb re-called the 5' RACE reads through MiXCR, storing one row per CDR3 protein. The table has some 110,000 distinct CDR3 sequences, 7.2% seen once. The CDR3 sequence is 15 residues long. Germline values: CDR1 SGHRS, CDR2 YFSETQ. The junction had 5 bases not matched to a gene; V was cut back by 0 bases and J by 3 bases. This rearrangement joins TRBV5-1 to TRBJ2-7; 8 bases are shared with TRBD1. Source: CD4+ T cells sorted from PBMCs, taken roughly 45 days after the first yellow fever vaccination. This clonotype originated in a man younger than 30 who received the YFV17D yellow fever vaccine. CDR3 in amino acids: CASSLGPGQGYEQYF. DNA for the CDR3: TGCGCCAGCAGCTTGGGACCTGGACAGGGCTACGAGCAGTACTTC.